The 17 T cell receptor beta chains presented below share a single source sample, sequenced in a study of blood T cell repertoires in COVID-19. TCRdb's table, derived via immunoSEQ multiplex PCR, lists solely in-frame clones and lacks some. The table records roughly 190,000 clones, about 86% of them present only once. Specimen: PBMCs or T cells enriched from blood (not recorded which). The receptors were sampled from a middle-aged woman in a cohort exposed to, infected with or recovered from COVID-19 (not recorded which).

The chain joins TRBV19 to TRBJ1-1; the D gene is possibly TRBD1 (5 bases). Trimming took 10 bases from V and 4 from J, leaving 10 bases between them. The CDR3 has 11 amino acids. The germline V gene encodes CDR1 LNHDA and CDR2 SQIVND (reference sequence). The CDR3 spells CATATGTEAFF. The CDR3, as DNA: TGTGCCACAGCTACAGGCACTGAAGCTTTCTTT.

This clone appeared a few times. The gene calls are TRBV28 and TRBJ2-7; a possible D gene is TRBD2 (6 bases). V gave up 2 bases and J gave up 0 bases, with 8 bases separating them. Germline lookup yields CDR1 MDHEN and CDR2 SYDVKM. The CDR3 contains 14 residues. The CDR3: CASSLMGGSYEQYF. DNA for the CDR3: TGTGCCAGCAGTTTAATGGGGGGCTCCTACGAGCAGTACTTC.

V gene TRBV28 combines with J gene TRBJ1-2; 7 bases fit TRBD1. Germline V lookup: CDR1 MDHEN, CDR2 SYDVKM. The V and J ends lost 7 bases and 5 bases, in that order; junction bases with no gene match: 7. This CDR3 has 13 residues. Here the CDR3 reads CASTGQEKYGYTF. The CDR3 bases are TGTGCCAGCACAGGACAGGAGAAATATGGCTACACCTTC.

The J gene is TRBJ1-1, the V gene TRBV25-1; 7 bases align to TRBD1. CDR1 is MGHDK, CDR2 SYGVNS, per germline. The CDR3 is 13 residues long. V shed 3 bases and J 5 bases; nucleotides not matched to a gene: 3. CDR3 residues: CASSETGRTEAFF. CDR3 DNA: TGTGCCAGCAGTGAGACAGGGAGGACTGAAGCTTTCTTT.

The rearrangement uses TRBV4-2 and TRBJ1-2; 7 nucleotides line up with TRBD1. J lost 9 bases, V lost 0 bases, and 10 bases had no gene match. The CDR3 has 15 amino acids. From germline, CDR1 is LGHNA and CDR2 YNFKEQ. In DNA, the CDR3 is TGTGCCAGCAGCCAAGACTTGACAGGGAAAGGGAGCTACACCTTC. Translating it yields CASSQDLTGKGSYTF.

This chain links TRBV7-6 with TRBJ2-5; D perhaps matches TRBD1 (6 bases). Between the trimmed V and J ends, which lost 1 base and 2 bases, there was a span of 20 bases. CDR3 length equals 18 residues. From germline, CDR1 is SGHVS and CDR2 FNYEAQ. The chain's CDR3 is CASSLELPGATLQETQYF. The DNA of the CDR3 is TGTGCCAGCAGCTTAGAACTCCCAGGGGCGACTTTACAAGAGACCCAGTACTTC.

This chain joins TRBV5-1 and TRBJ2-3, with 7 bases aligning to TRBD2. V was pared by 0 bases and J by 4 bases, with 5 bases of the junction left unmatched. The CDR3 contains 15 residues. Germline V gene sequence: CDR1 SGHRS, CDR2 YFSETQ. The DNA of the CDR3 is TGCGCCAGCAGCTTGGAAGGGAGGGATGCAGATACGCAGTATTTT. Translating it yields CASSLEGRDADTQYF.

The DNA for the CDR3 is TGTGCCAGCAGGGGGACAGCGGCCTCCAGCTATGGCTACACCTTC. This codes for CASRGTAASSYGYTF. The chain carries TRBV6-5 and TRBJ1-2, with TRBD1 matching 7 bases. The CDR3 totals 15 residues. Germline assignment: CDR1 MNHEY and CDR2 SVGAGI. The V and J ends lost 6 bases and 4 bases, in that order; junction bases with no gene match: 11.

The V call is TRBV9, the J call TRBJ2-5; tentatively, D is TRBD2 (5 bases). Trimming left V 4 bases short and J 4 bases short, with 17 bases between. This CDR3 region has 15 residues. CDR1 and CDR2 from the germline V gene are SGDLS and YYNGEE. CDR3 nucleotide sequence: TGTGCCAGCAGCATCCTCTCCGGAGAGGGAGAGACCCAGTACTTC. Translated: CASSILSGEGETQYF.

The gene calls are TRBV18 and TRBJ1-1; 9 nucleotides agree with TRBD1. Germline V lookup: CDR1 KGHSH, CDR2 LQKENI. CDR3 length: 16 residues. With 1 base clipped from V and 2 bases from J, the junction kept 5 bases outside the gene matches. CDR3 loop: CASSPLGTGSNTEAFF. CDR3 DNA: TGTGCCAGCTCACCACTGGGGACAGGGTCAAACACTGAAGCTTTCTTT.

The rearrangement joins TRBV29-1 to TRBJ2-1; 13 bases line up with TRBD2. The J segment lost 5 bases and the V segment lost 6 bases, leaving 4 bases of the junction unmatched. CDR1 and CDR2 (germline): SQVTM, ANQGSEA. This CDR3 is built from 14 residues. The CDR3 loop reads CSVRGLAGNNEQFF. CDR3 nucleotides: TGCAGCGTGAGGGGACTAGCGGGAAACAATGAGCAGTTCTTC.

The chain combines TRBV24-1 with TRBJ2-3; TRBD2 aligns across 7 bases. The CDR3 loop spans 16 amino acids. Germline V gene sequence: CDR1 KGHDR, CDR2 SFDVKD. The V gene end was trimmed by 6 bases and the J gene end by 1 base; junction bases not matched to a gene: 9. For the CDR3, the DNA is TGTGCCACCAGTTTAAAAAGAGCGGGACGCACAGATACGCAGTATTTT. Translating it yields CATSLKRAGRTDTQYF.

This clone was counted between two and nine times. The rearrangement uses TRBV30 and TRBJ1-5, with 7 positions matching TRBD1. This CDR3 spans 16 amino acids. V shed 0 bases, J shed 0 bases, and the junction held 5 bases outside the gene matches. Germline V gene sequence: CDR1 GTSNPN, CDR2 SVGIG (reference sequence). CDR3 bases: TGTGCCTGGAGTGTAGGGACAGCCTATAGCAATCAGCCCCAGCATTTT. Translation gives CAWSVGTAYSNQPQHF.

V is TRBV27 and J is TRBJ1-2, with D possibly being TRBD1 (6 bases). Trimming left V 6 bases short and J 9 bases short, with 17 bases between. The CDR3 consists of 13 residues. Looked up from germline, CDR1 is MNHEY and CDR2 is SMNVEV (reference sequence). CDR3 bases: TGTGCCAGCAGATTGGGACCAGGGGTCAGCTACACCTTC. Translating it yields CASRLGPGVSYTF.

CDR3 bases: TGTGCCAGCAGCTTCCGTTGCACAGGGAAAAGGAAGAGCAATCAGCCCCAGCATTTT. Protein: CASSFRCTGKRKSNQPQHF. The chain links TRBV16 to TRBJ1-5, with D maybe TRBD1 (6 bases). From germline, CDR1 is KGHSY and CDR2 FQNENV. With 5 bases removed from V and 1 base from J, the gap between germline ends came to 24 bases. The CDR3 has 19 amino acids.

The chain employs TRBV29-1 and TRBJ1-1, with D tentatively TRBD1 (5 bases). Trimming took 8 bases from V and 4 from J, leaving 14 bases between them. CDR3 length: 12 residues. Germline V lookup: CDR1 SQVTM, CDR2 ANQGSEA. The CDR3, as DNA: TGCAGCTCGGGGGAGGGACTCACTGAAGCTTTCTTT. It translates to CSSGEGLTEAFF. The full variable domain, rest sourced from reference TRBV29-1 and TRBJ1-1, is SAVISQKPSRDICQRGTSLTIQCQVDSQVTMMFWYRQQPGQSLTLIATANQGSEATYESGFVIDKFPISRPNLTFSTLTVSNMSPEDSSIYLCSSGEGLTEAFFGQGTRLTVV.

This clone was found once. This chain's CDR3 is CASSLGGRSTDTQYF. CDR3 sequence (DNA): TGTGCCAGCAGCTTAGGAGGGAGAAGCACAGATACGCAGTATTTT. The chain joins TRBV11-3 to TRBJ2-3; tentatively, D is TRBD2 (5 bases). This CDR3 has 15 residues. Looked up from germline, CDR1 is SGHNT and CDR2 is YENEEA. Trimming removed 1 base from V and 0 bases from J, with 8 bases in between. The full variable domain, in which reference TRBV11-3 and TRBJ2-3 provide the parts outside the CDR3, is EAGVVQSPRYKIIEKKQPVAFWCNPISGHNTLYWYLQNLGQGPELLIRYENEEAVDDSQLPKDRFSAERLKGVDSTLKIQPAELGDSAVYLCASSLGGRSTDTQYFGPGTRLTVL.